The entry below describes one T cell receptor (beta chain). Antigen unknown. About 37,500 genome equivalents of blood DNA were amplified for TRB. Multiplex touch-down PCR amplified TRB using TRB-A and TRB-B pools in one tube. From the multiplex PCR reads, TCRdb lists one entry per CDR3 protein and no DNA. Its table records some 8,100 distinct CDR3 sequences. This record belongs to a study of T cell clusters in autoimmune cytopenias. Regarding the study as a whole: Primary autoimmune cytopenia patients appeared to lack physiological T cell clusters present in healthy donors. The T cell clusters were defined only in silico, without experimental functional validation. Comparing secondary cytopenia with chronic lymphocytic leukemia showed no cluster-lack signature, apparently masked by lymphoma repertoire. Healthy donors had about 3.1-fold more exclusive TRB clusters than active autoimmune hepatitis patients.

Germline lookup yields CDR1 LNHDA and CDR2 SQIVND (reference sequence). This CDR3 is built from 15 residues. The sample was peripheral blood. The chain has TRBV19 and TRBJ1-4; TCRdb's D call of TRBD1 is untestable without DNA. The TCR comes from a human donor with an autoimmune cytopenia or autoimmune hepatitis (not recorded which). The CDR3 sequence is CASSPPGTGLEKLFF.